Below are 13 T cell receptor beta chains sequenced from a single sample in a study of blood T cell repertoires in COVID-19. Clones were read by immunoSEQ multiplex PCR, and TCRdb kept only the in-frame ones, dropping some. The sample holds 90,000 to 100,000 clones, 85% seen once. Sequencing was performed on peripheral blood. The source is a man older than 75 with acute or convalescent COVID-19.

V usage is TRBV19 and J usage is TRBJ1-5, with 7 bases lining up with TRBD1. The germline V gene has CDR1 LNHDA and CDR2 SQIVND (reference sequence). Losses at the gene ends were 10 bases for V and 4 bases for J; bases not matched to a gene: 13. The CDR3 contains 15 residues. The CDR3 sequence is CAIASGTANNQPQHF. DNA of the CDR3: TGTGCCATCGCCTCTGGGACAGCCAATAATCAGCCCCAGCATTTT. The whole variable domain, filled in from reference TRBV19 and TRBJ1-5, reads DGGITQSPKYLFRKEGQNVTLSCEQNLNHDAMYWYRQDPGQGLRLIYYSQIVNDFQKGDIAEGYSVSREKKESFPLTVTSAQKNPTAFYLCAIASGTANNQPQHFGDGTRLSIL.

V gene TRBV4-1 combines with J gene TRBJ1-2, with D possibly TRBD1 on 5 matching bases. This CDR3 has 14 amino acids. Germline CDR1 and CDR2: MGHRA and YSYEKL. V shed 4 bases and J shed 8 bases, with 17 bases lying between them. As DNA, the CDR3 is TGCGCCAGCAGCCCCCAACCCAGGGTGGAGGGCTACACCTTC. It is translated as CASSPQPRVEGYTF.

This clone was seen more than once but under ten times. The CDR3 loop reads CASRPDRVSNQPQHF. For the CDR3, the DNA is TGCGCCAGCAGACCGGACAGGGTTAGCAATCAGCCCCAGCATTTT. The chain carries TRBV4-1 and TRBJ1-5; 8 nucleotides match TRBD1. The CDR3 extends over 15 amino acids. J was trimmed by 0 bases and V by 6 bases; bases with no gene match: 4. Germline V gives CDR1 MGHRA, CDR2 YSYEKL.

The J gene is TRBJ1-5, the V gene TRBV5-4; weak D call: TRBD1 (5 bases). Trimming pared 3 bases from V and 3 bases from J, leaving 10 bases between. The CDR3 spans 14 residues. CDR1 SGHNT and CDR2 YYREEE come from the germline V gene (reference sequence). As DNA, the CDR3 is TGTGCCAGCAGCTCGCAGGGTCCCAATCAGCCCCAGCATTTT. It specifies CASSSQGPNQPQHF.

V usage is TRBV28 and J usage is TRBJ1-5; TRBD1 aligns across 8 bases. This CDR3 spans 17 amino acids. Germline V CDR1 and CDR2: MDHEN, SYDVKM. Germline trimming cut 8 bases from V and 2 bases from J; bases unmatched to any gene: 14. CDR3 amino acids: CASFAGGGSWGNQPQHF. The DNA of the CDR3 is TGTGCCAGCTTTGCAGGGGGCGGATCGTGGGGCAATCAGCCCCAGCATTTT.

CDR3 bases: TGTGCCTGGAGTGCCCGATGGGAGTCGAGGGGAAACACCATATATTTT. Its translation: CAWSARWESRGNTIYF. The chain has TRBV30 and TRBJ1-3; D is unresolved. The germline gives CDR1 GTSNPN, CDR2 SVGIG (reference sequence). V was pared by 1 base and J by 4 bases, with 17 bases between. The length of the CDR3 is 16 residues. Drawing the rest from reference TRBV30 and TRBJ1-3, the complete variable domain is SQTIHQWPATLVQPVGSPLSLECTVEGTSNPNLYWYRQAAGRGLQLLFYSVGIGQISSEVPQNLSASRPQDRQFILSSKKLLLSDSGFYLCAWSARWESRGNTIYFGEGSWLTVV.

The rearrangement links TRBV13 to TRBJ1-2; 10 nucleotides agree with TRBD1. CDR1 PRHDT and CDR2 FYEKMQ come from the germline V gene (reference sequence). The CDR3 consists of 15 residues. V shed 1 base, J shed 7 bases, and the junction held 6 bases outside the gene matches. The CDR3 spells CASSLVRDRGFGYTF. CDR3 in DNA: TGTGCCAGCAGCTTAGTTCGGGACAGGGGATTTGGCTACACCTTC.

Here the CDR3 reads CASQIAGGSGYTF. The CDR3 DNA is TGCGCCAGCCAGATAGCGGGGGGATCTGGCTACACCTTC. The chain couples TRBV5-1 to TRBJ1-2; D may be TRBD1 (5 bases). The V end lost 7 bases, the J end lost 7 bases, and 17 bases lay between the germline ends. Germline lookup yields CDR1 SGHRS and CDR2 YFSETQ. The CDR3 consists of 13 residues.

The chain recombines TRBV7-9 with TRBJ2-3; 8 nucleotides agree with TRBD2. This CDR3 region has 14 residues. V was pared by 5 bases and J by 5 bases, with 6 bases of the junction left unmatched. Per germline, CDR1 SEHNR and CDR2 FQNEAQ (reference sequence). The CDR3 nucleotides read TGTGCCAGCAGCCTTAGCGGGATGTTAGATACGCAGTATTTT. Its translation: CASSLSGMLDTQYF.

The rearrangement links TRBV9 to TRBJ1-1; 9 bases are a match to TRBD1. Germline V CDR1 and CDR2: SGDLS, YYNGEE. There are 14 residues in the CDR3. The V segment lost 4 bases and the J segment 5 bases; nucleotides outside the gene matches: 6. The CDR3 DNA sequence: TGTGCCAGCAGCTCGACAGGGGGTGGTACTGAAGCTTTCTTT. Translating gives CASSSTGGGTEAFF.

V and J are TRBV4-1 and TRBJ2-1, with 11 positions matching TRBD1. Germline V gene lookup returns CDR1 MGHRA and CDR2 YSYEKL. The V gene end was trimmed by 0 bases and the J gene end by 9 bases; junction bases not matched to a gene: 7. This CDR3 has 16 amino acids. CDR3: CASSQDPGQGATEQFF. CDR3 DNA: TGCGCCAGCAGCCAAGATCCTGGACAGGGGGCAACTGAGCAGTTCTTC.

CDR3 protein: CASSQDRADGYTF. CDR3 nucleotides: TGCGCCAGCAGCCAAGACAGGGCGGATGGCTACACCTTC. The chain carries TRBV4-3 and TRBJ1-2; D may be TRBD1 (5 bases). The V gene lost 0 bases and the J gene lost 6 bases, with 8 bases spanning the gap. This CDR3 spans 13 amino acids. Germline CDR1 LGHNA, CDR2 YSLEER.

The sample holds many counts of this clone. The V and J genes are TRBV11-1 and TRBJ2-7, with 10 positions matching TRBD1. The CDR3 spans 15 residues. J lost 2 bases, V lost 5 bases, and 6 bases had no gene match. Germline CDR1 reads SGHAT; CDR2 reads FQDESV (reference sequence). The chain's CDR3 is CASSPRDRGPYEQYF. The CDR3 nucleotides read TGTGCCAGCAGCCCCCGGGACAGGGGCCCCTACGAGCAGTACTTC.